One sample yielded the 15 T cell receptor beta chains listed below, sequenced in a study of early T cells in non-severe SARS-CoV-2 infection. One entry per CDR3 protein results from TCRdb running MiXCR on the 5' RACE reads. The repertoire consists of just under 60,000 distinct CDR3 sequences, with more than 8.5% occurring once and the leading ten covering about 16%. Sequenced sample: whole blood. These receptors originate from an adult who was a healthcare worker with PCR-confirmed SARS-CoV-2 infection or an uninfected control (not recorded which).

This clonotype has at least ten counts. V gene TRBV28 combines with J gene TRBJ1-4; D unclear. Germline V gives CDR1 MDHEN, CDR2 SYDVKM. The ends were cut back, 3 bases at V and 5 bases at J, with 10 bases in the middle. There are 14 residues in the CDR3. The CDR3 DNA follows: TGTGCCAGCAGTTTCGGAGGCCCCAATGAAAAACTGTTTTTT. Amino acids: CASSFGGPNEKLFF. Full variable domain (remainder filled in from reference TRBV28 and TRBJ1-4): DVKVTQSSRYLVKRTGEKVFLECVQDMDHENMFWYRQDPGLGLRLIYFSYDVKMKEKGDIPEGYSVSREKKERFSLILESASTNQTSMYLCASSFGGPNEKLFFGSGTQLSVL.

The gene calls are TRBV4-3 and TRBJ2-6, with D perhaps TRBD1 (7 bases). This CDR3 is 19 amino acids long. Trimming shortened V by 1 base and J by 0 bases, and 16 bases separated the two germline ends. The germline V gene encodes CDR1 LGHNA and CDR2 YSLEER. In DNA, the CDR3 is TGCGCCAGCAGCCAAGCCCCAGGGGGGTTTGGCTCTGGGGCCAACGTCCTGACTTTC. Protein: CASSQAPGGFGSGANVLTF.

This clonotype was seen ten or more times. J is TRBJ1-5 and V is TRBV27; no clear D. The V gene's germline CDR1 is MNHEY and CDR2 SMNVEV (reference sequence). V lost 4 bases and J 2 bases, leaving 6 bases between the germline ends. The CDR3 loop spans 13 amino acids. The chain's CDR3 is CASSWQGNQPQHF. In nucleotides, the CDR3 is TGTGCCAGCAGTTGGCAGGGCAATCAGCCCCAGCATTTT.

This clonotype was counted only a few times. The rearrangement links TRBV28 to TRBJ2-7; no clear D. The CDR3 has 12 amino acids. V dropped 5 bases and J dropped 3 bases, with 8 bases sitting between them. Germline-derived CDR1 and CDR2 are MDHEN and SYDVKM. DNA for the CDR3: TGTGCCAGCAGTCCCACTTACTACGAGCAGTACTTC. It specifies CASSPTYYEQYF. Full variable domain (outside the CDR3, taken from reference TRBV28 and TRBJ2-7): DVKVTQSSRYLVKRTGEKVFLECVQDMDHENMFWYRQDPGLGLRLIYFSYDVKMKEKGDIPEGYSVSREKKERFSLILESASTNQTSMYLCASSPTYYEQYFGPGTRLTVT.

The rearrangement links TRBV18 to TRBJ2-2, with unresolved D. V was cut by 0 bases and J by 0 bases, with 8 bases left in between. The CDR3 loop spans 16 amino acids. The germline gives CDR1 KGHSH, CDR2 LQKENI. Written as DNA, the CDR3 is TGTGCCAGCTCACCACCTGCAGTCGCGAACACCGGGGAGCTGTTTTTT. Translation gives CASSPPAVANTGELFF.

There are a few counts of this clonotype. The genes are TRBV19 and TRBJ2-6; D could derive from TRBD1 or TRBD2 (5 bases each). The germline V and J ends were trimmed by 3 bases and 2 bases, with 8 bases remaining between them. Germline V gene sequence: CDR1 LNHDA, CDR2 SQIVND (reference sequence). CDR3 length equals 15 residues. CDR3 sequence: CASSIGAPGANVLTF. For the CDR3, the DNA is TGTGCCAGTAGTATCGGGGCCCCTGGGGCCAACGTCCTGACTTTC. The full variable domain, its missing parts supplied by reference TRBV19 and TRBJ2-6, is DGGITQSPKYLFRKEGQNVTLSCEQNLNHDAMYWYRQDPGQGLRLIYYSQIVNDFQKGDIAEGYSVSREKKESFPLTVTSAQKNPTAFYLCASSIGAPGANVLTFGAGSRLTVL.

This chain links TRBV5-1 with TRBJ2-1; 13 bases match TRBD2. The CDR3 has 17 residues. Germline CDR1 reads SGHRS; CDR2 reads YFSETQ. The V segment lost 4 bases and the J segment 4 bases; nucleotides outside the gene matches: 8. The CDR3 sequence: CASSQLAGGPPYNEQFF. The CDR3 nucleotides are TGCGCCAGCAGCCAACTAGCGGGAGGGCCCCCTTACAATGAGCAGTTCTTC.

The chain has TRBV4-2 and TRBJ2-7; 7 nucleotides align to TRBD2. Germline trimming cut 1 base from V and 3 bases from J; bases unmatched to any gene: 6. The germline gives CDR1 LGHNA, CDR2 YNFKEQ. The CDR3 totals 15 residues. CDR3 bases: TGTGCCAGCAGCCAAGGCCCTAGCGGACACTACGAGCAGTACTTC. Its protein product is CASSQGPSGHYEQYF.

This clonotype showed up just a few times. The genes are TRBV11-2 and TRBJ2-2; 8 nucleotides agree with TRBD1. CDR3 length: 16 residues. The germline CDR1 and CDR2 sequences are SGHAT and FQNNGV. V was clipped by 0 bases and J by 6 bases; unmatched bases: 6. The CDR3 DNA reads TGTGCCAGCAGCTTAGATCTCGGACAGGGTCCCGGGGAGCTGTTTTTT. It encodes CASSLDLGQGPGELFF. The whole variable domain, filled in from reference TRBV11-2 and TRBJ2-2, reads EAGVAQSPRYKIIEKRQSVAFWCNPISGHATLYWYQQILGQGPKLLIQFQNNGVVDDSQLPKDRFSAERLKGVDSTLKIQPAKLEDSAVYLCASSLDLGQGPGELFFGEGSRLTVL.

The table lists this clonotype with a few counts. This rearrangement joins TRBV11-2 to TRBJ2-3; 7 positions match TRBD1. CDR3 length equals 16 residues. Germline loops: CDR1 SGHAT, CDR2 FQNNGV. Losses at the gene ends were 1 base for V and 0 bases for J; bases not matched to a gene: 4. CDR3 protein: CASSLGTGYSTDTQYF. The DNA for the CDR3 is TGTGCCAGCAGCTTAGGGACAGGCTATAGCACAGATACGCAGTATTTT. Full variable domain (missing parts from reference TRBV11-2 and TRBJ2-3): EAGVAQSPRYKIIEKRQSVAFWCNPISGHATLYWYQQILGQGPKLLIQFQNNGVVDDSQLPKDRFSAERLKGVDSTLKIQPAKLEDSAVYLCASSLGTGYSTDTQYFGPGTRLTVL.

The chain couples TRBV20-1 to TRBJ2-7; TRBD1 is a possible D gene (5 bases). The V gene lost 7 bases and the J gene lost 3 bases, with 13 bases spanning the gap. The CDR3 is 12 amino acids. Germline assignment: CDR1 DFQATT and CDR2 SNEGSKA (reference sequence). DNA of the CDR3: TGCAGTGTAGGGCGGACACACTACGAGCAGTACTTC. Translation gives CSVGRTHYEQYF.

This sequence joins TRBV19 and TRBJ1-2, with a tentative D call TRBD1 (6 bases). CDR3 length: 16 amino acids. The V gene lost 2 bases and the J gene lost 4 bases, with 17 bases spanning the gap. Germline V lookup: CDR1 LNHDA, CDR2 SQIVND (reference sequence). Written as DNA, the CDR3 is TGTGCCAGTAGTATAACAGGGAAAAGCAGAGTCTATGGCTACACCTTC. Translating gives CASSITGKSRVYGYTF.

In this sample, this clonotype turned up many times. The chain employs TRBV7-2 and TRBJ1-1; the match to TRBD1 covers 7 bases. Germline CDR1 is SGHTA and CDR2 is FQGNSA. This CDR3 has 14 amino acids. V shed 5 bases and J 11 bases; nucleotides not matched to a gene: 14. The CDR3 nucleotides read TGTGCCAGCAGCCCATTCGACAGGGTTTGGTCGGCTTTCTTT. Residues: CASSPFDRVWSAFF. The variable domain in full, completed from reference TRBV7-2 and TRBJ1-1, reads GAGVSQSPSNKVTEKGKDVELRCDPISGHTALYWYRQSLGQGLEFLIYFQGNSAPDKSGLPSDRFSAERTGGSVSTLTIQRTQQEDSAVYLCASSPFDRVWSAFFGQGTRLTVV.

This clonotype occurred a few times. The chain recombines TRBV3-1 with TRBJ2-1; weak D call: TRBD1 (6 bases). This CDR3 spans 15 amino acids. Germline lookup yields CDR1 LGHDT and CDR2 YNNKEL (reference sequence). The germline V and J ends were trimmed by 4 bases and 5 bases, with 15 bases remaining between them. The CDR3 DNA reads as TGTGCCAGCAGCCTGGATATACAGGGAAACAATGAGCAGTTCTTC. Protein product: CASSLDIQGNNEQFF.

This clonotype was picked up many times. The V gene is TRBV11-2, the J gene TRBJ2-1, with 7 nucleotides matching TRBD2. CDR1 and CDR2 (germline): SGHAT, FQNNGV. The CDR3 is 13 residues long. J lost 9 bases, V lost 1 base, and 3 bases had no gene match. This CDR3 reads CASSLGLAAEQFF. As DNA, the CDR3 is TGTGCCAGCAGCTTAGGGCTAGCGGCTGAGCAGTTCTTC.